Sequencing of this T cell receptor (beta chain) was carried out in a study of shared clonotypes between healthy human individuals. In the study overall: Donors were a couple of women and three men aged 18 to 49. CD4 naive cells filled three plates per donor, CD4 memory three, CD8 naive two and CD8 memory one. General study results and limits: Shared across a handful of donors were 4% to 6% of the naive CD4 clonotypes.

Within Nashville, Tennessee resided all donors, each a Caucasian adult. Turning to this clone: Antigen: not known.

Sequencing was performed with immunoSEQ multiplex PCR; in TCRdb, only in-frame clones are kept and a portion is missing. Of some 2,400,000 clones listed, about 94% are singletons. What was sequenced was naive CD4+ T cells sorted from blood. Subset indicated: CD45RA+ positively selected. The origin of this receptor is a man between 18 and 35 years old in good health.

CDR3 loop: CASSIGRDRGNNQPQHF. CDR3 in DNA: TGTGCCAGTAGTATAGGGAGGGACAGGGGTAACAATCAGCCCCAGCATTTT. V and J are TRBV19 and TRBJ1-5; 10 bases map to TRBD1. The CDR3 length is 17 residues. V lost 1 base and J lost 3; bases outside the gene matches: 6. The germline gives CDR1 LNHDA, CDR2 SQIVND (reference sequence).